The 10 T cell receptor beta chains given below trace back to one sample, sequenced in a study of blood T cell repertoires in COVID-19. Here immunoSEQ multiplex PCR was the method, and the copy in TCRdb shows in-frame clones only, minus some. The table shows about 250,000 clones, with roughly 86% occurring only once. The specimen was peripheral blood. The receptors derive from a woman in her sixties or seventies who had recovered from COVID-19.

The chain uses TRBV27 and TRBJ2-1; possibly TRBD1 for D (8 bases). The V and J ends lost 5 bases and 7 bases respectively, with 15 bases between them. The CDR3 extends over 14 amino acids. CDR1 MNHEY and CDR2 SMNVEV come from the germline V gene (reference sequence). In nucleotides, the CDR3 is TGTGCCAGCAGTAAACAGGGGGGGGCGAATGAGCAGTTCTTC. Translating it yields CASSKQGGANEQFF.

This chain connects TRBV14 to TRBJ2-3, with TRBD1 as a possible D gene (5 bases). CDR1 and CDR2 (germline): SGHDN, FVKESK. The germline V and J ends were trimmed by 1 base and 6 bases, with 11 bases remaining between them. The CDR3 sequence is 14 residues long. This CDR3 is CASSQGSGFDTQYF. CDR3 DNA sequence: TGTGCCAGCAGCCAAGGTTCAGGGTTTGATACGCAGTATTTT.

DNA of the CDR3: TGTGCCAGCACCCCAGGCGGGGACTATGGCTACACCTTC. Residues: CASTPGGDYGYTF. The V gene is TRBV7-9, the J gene TRBJ1-2; D not certain. The V and J ends lost 7 bases and 3 bases respectively, with 12 bases between them. Germline V gene data show CDR1 as SEHNR and CDR2 as FQNEAQ (reference sequence). CDR3 length equals 13 residues.

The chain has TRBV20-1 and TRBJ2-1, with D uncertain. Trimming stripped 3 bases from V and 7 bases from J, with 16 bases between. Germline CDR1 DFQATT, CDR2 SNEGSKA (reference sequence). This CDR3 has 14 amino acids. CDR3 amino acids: CSASPGGNGNEQFF. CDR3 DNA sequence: TGCAGTGCTAGTCCCGGCGGTAATGGAAATGAGCAGTTCTTC.

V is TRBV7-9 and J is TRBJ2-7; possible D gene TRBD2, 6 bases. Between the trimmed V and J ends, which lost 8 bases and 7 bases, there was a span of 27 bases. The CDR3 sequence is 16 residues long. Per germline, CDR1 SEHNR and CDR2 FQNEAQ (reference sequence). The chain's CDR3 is CASGRGSYQGVGEQYF. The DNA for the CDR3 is TGTGCCAGCGGTCGGGGGAGCTATCAGGGAGTTGGGGAGCAGTACTTC.

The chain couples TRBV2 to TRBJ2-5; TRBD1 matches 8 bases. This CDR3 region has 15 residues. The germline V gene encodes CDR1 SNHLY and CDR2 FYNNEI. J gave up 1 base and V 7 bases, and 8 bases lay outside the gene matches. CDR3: CASTRRTGSQETQYF. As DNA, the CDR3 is TGTGCCAGCACGCGGAGGACAGGGAGCCAAGAGACCCAGTACTTC.

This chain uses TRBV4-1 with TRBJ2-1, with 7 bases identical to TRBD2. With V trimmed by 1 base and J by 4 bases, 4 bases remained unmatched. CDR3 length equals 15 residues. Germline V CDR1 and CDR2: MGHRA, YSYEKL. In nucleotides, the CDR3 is TGCGCCAGCAGCCAAGGCGGGGGAAGATACAATGAGCAGTTCTTC. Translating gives CASSQGGGRYNEQFF.

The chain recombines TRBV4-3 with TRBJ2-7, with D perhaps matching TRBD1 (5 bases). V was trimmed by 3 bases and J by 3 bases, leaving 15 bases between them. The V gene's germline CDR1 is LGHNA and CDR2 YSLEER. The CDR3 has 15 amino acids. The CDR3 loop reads CASSQTDNALYEQYF. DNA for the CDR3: TGCGCCAGCAGCCAGACAGACAATGCCCTCTACGAGCAGTACTTC.

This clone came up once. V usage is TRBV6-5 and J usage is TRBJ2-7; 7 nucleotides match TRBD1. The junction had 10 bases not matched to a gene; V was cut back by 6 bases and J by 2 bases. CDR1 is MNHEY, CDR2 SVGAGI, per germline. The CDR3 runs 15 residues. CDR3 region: CASSFNDRVTYEQYF. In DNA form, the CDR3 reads TGTGCCAGCAGCTTCAACGACAGGGTAACCTACGAGCAGTACTTC.

In DNA form, the CDR3 reads TGTGCCATCAGTGAAAGCCCACCCCATGGCTACACCTTC. Translation: CAISESPPHGYTF. V and J are TRBV10-3 and TRBJ1-2, with unresolved D. From germline, CDR1 is ENHRY and CDR2 SYGVKD. V was shortened by 3 bases and J by 6 bases, with 11 bases between the two germline ends. This CDR3 comprises 13 residues.